The clone carrying this T cell receptor beta chain has only a few counts. Its target is not known. This PCR relied on a set of 60 Vbeta primers and 13 Jbeta primers. Libraries were prepared by immunoSEQ multiplex PCR; TCRdb keeps only in-frame clonotypes and omits some of them. The data contain 150,000 or so clones, over 70% of them singletons. The data were obtained in a study of cytomegalovirus exposure and HLA in healthy donors. Study findings and constraints: Per a later analysis, 18,000 or so TCR beta sequences showed association with HLA alleles at 0.05 false discovery rate.

The V end was cut by 5 bases, the J end by 0 bases, with 11 bases between. Germline V gives CDR1 LNHNV, CDR2 YYDKDF (reference sequence). There are 16 residues in the CDR3. The V call is TRBV15, the J call TRBJ2-6; maybe TRBD1 (5 bases). Source material: PBMCs. The TCR was taken from a woman in her forties in good health and CMV-seronegative. The CDR3 loop is CATSATGDSGANVLTF. The CDR3 DNA is TGTGCCACCAGCGCTACAGGCGACTCTGGGGCCAACGTCCTGACTTTC.